Below are 23 T cell receptor beta chains sequenced from a single sample in a study of control samples from healthy donors and cancer patients. The method was immunoSEQ multiplex PCR; TCRdb's version includes in-frame clones alone and lacks a portion of them. The sample lists 130,000 or so clones; about 93% were seen once. The sample taken for sequencing was PBMCs. The source of these receptors is a man aged 55 to 70 with colorectal cancer.

This clone was seen only once. The gene calls are TRBV13 and TRBJ1-2, with TRBD1 matching 12 bases. Germline CDR1 PRHDT, CDR2 FYEKMQ (reference sequence). This CDR3 has 15 residues. J was trimmed by 6 bases and V by 4 bases; bases with no gene match: 6. The CDR3 region is CASSWDRGRVNGYTF. CDR3 DNA sequence: TGTGCCAGCAGCTGGGACAGGGGGCGCGTTAATGGCTACACCTTC.

The V call is TRBV4-2, the J call TRBJ2-7, with D tentatively TRBD2 (5 bases). V gave up 4 bases and J gave up 5 bases, with 9 bases separating them. This CDR3 spans 12 amino acids. The germline V gene encodes CDR1 LGHNA and CDR2 YNFKEQ. The CDR3 DNA is TGTGCCAGCAGCCGCACGAGGGACGAGCAGTACTTC. Residues: CASSRTRDEQYF.

V usage is TRBV12-3 or TRBV12-4 and J usage is TRBJ1-1; D gene uncertain. The CDR3 is 13 residues long. V lost 5 bases to trimming and J lost 0 bases, with 7 bases between them. CDR3: CASSRRMNTEAFF. CDR3 in DNA: TGTGCCAGCAGTCGAAGGATGAACACTGAAGCTTTCTTT.

The chain joins TRBV6-5 to TRBJ2-5; D call uncertain. CDR1 is MNHEY and CDR2 is SVGAGI in the germline V gene. V lost 2 bases and J lost 7, with 8 bases in between. The CDR3 covers 12 residues. DNA of the CDR3: TGTGCCAGCAGTTACCCCCCTGGGACCCAGTACTTC. This translates into CASSYPPGTQYF.

The chain links TRBV7-9 to TRBJ2-2, with no clear D. The V end lost 4 bases, the J end lost 4 bases, and 1 base lay between the germline ends. The CDR3 covers 11 residues. Germline CDR1 reads SEHNR; CDR2 reads FQNEAQ (reference sequence). The CDR3 loop reads CASSSTGELFF. The CDR3 coding sequence is TGTGCCAGCAGCTCCACCGGGGAGCTGTTTTTT.

V gene TRBV5-4 combines with J gene TRBJ2-1, with D possibly TRBD2 on 6 matching bases. Trimming shortened V by 0 bases and J by 6 bases, and 13 bases separated the two germline ends. The CDR3 loop spans 15 amino acids. Germline V gene sequence: CDR1 SGHNT, CDR2 YYREEE (reference sequence). Written as DNA, the CDR3 is TGTGCCAGCAGCTTGGGGCTAGTGGGGGGCAATGAGCAGTTCTTC. Residues: CASSLGLVGGNEQFF.

CDR3 nucleotides: TGCGCCAGCAGCCCCCTCGACAGGGCCGGAAACACCATATATTTT. It specifies CASSPLDRAGNTIYF. V is TRBV5-1 and J is TRBJ1-3, with 7 bases aligning to TRBD1. CDR3 length: 15 amino acids. From germline, CDR1 is SGHRS and CDR2 YFSETQ. The ends lost 4 bases at V and 4 bases at J; junction bases unmatched: 8.

The rearrangement joins TRBV5-4 to TRBJ2-6, with 8 bases identical to TRBD1. Germline V CDR1 and CDR2: SGHNT, YYREEE (reference sequence). Trimming removed 4 bases from V and 4 bases from J; junction bases left unmatched: 4. This CDR3 is 15 amino acids long. CDR3 bases: TGTGCCAGCAGCCAGGGACAGGCGGGGGCCAACGTCCTGACTTTC. Protein product: CASSQGQAGANVLTF.

The V call is TRBV12-5, the J call TRBJ2-2; TRBD1 might be the D (5 bases). CDR1 and CDR2 from the germline V gene are LGHNT and FRNRAP. The V end was cut by 2 bases, the J end by 9 bases, with 16 bases between. The CDR3 sequence is 15 residues long. This CDR3 is CASGLPDRPCRELFF. DNA for the CDR3: TGTGCTAGTGGTTTGCCCGACAGACCCTGCCGGGAGCTGTTTTTT.

This chain joins TRBV27 and TRBJ2-1, with TRBD1 matching 8 bases. V lost 5 bases to trimming and J lost 9 bases; unmatched junction nucleotides: 12. Germline V CDR1 and CDR2: MNHEY, SMNVEV (reference sequence). The CDR3 loop spans 15 amino acids. This chain's CDR3 is CASSLTTGGSGEQFF. The CDR3 DNA reads TGTGCCAGCAGTCTAACCACAGGGGGTTCAGGTGAGCAGTTCTTC.

The V call is TRBV6-6, the J call TRBJ1-1; D possibly corresponds to TRBD1 (6 bases). This CDR3 spans 12 amino acids. The germline V gene has CDR1 MNHNY and CDR2 SVGAGI (reference sequence). V shed 6 bases and J shed 5 bases, with 10 bases lying between them. The CDR3 here is CASSYDRTEAFF. The DNA for the CDR3 is TGTGCCAGCAGCTACGACAGGACTGAAGCTTTCTTT.

The genes are TRBV28 and TRBJ1-2; a weak D match, TRBD1 (5 bases). Germline V lookup: CDR1 MDHEN, CDR2 SYDVKM. The CDR3 covers 15 residues. V was trimmed by 5 bases and J by 1 base, leaving 14 bases between them. CDR3 DNA: TGTGCCAGCAGTCCCAGGGACCGGATTAACTATGGCTACACCTTC. Amino acid sequence: CASSPRDRINYGYTF.

The chain is built from TRBV5-6 and TRBJ1-2, with 8 bases lining up with TRBD1. The CDR3 is 15 amino acids. V dropped 4 bases and J dropped 2; count of bases not matched to a gene: 7. The germline V gene encodes CDR1 SGHDT and CDR2 YYEEEE. The CDR3 loop reads CASSPGQGWNYGYTF. The CDR3 nucleotides are TGTGCCAGCAGCCCCGGACAGGGCTGGAACTATGGCTACACCTTC.

The chain employs TRBV5-1 and TRBJ1-1, with TRBD1 matching over 7 bases. V lost 2 bases to trimming and J lost 4 bases; unmatched junction nucleotides: 5. Germline V gives CDR1 SGHRS, CDR2 YFSETQ. This CDR3 spans 14 amino acids. This CDR3 is CASSLQGQPTEAFF. The CDR3 DNA follows: TGCGCCAGCAGCTTACAGGGGCAGCCCACTGAAGCTTTCTTT.

Only one count was recorded for this clone. The chain combines TRBV7-2 with TRBJ1-5; D unclear. Trimming removed 4 bases at V and 7 bases at J, with 8 bases between. The CDR3 is made up of 12 amino acids. CDR1 and CDR2 (germline): SGHTA, FQGNSA. The CDR3 loop reads CASSSAGQPQHF. DNA of the CDR3: TGTGCCAGCAGCTCCGCGGGGCAGCCCCAGCATTTT.

The genes are TRBV19 and TRBJ2-7; the D gene is possibly TRBD1 (6 bases). CDR1 LNHDA and CDR2 SQIVND come from the germline V gene (reference sequence). The CDR3 is 14 residues long. Trimming took 6 bases from V and 3 from J, leaving 15 bases between them. The CDR3 DNA sequence: TGTGCCAGTAGCCCTGGGACACATCTCTACGAGCAGTACTTC. It codes for CASSPGTHLYEQYF. The full variable domain, rest sourced from reference TRBV19 and TRBJ2-7, is DGGITQSPKYLFRKEGQNVTLSCEQNLNHDAMYWYRQDPGQGLRLIYYSQIVNDFQKGDIAEGYSVSREKKESFPLTVTSAQKNPTAFYLCASSPGTHLYEQYFGPGTRLTVT.

The rearrangement links TRBV6-4 to TRBJ1-1; 9 nucleotides align to TRBD1. The germline V gene has CDR1 MRHNA and CDR2 SNTAGT. V gave up 6 bases and J gave up 4 bases; unmatched junction bases: 6. The CDR3 contains 14 residues. The CDR3 loop is CASSPQGQGTEAFF. CDR3 coding DNA: TGTGCCAGCAGCCCTCAGGGACAGGGCACTGAAGCTTTCTTT.

The rearrangement links TRBV6-2 or TRBV6-3 to TRBJ2-3, with 10 bases fitting TRBD2. The CDR3 contains 17 residues. V was clipped by 0 bases and J by 3 bases; unmatched bases: 6. Germline CDR1 MNHEY, CDR2 SVGEGT. CDR3 sequence (DNA): TGTGCCAGCAGTTACTCGACGGCTAGCGGGGGAACAGATACGCAGTATTTT. Translating it yields CASSYSTASGGTDTQYF.

Only one count was recorded for this clone. The V gene is TRBV4-3, the J gene TRBJ2-7; D remains unclear. The CDR3 extends over 14 amino acids. Per germline, CDR1 LGHNA and CDR2 YSLEER. V dropped 0 bases and J dropped 2 bases, with 8 bases sitting between them. In DNA, the CDR3 is TGCGCCAGCAGCCAAGATTTCGGGCCCTACGAGCAGTACTTC. Translating gives CASSQDFGPYEQYF.

The genes are TRBV6-5 and TRBJ2-5; D might be TRBD1 or TRBD2, each matching 5 bases. V was trimmed by 0 bases and J by 1 base, leaving 12 bases between them. The length of the CDR3 is 16 residues. Germline CDR1 and CDR2: MNHEY and SVGAGI. In DNA, the CDR3 is TGTGCCAGCAGTTACTCGACGGGGCCAAGCCAAGAGACCCAGTACTTC. Protein: CASSYSTGPSQETQYF.

V is TRBV19 and J is TRBJ2-1; either TRBD1 or TRBD2 may supply D (7 bases each). CDR1 is LNHDA, CDR2 SQIVND, per germline (reference sequence). The CDR3 has 15 amino acids. Trimming took 1 base from V and 3 from J, leaving 10 bases between them. The CDR3 DNA reads TGTGCCAGTAGTATAGCAGGGGGGGTCTACAATGAGCAGTTCTTC. Translated, it gives CASSIAGGVYNEQFF.

The chain carries TRBV19 and TRBJ2-1, with a weak D call TRBD2 (6 bases). The CDR3 has 13 amino acids. Deletions cut 5 bases from V and 6 bases from J, with 11 bases between. Germline V gene sequence: CDR1 LNHDA, CDR2 SQIVND (reference sequence). CDR3 coding DNA: TGTGCCAGTAGTTCCCAGGGAGGCAATGAGCAGTTCTTC. Its protein is CASSSQGGNEQFF.

V and J are TRBV4-3 and TRBJ1-4, with TRBD1 as a possible D gene (5 bases). Per germline, CDR1 LGHNA and CDR2 YSLEER. CDR3 length equals 17 residues. V dropped 4 bases and J dropped 0 bases, with 15 bases sitting between them. The CDR3 spells CASSLLAPGPTNEKLFF. The CDR3 nucleotides read TGCGCCAGCAGCCTCCTAGCGCCGGGGCCAACTAATGAAAAACTGTTTTTT.